The clone carrying this T cell receptor (beta chain) was seen only once. Antigen unknown. V was pared by 5 bases and J by 8 bases, with 16 bases between. Looked up from germline, CDR1 is SGHDT and CDR2 is YYEEEE. The CDR3 sequence is 14 residues long. A J-beta primer mix and a sample-barcoded 5' primer were used in a second PCR of about 7 to 12 cycles. Per sample, CDR3-containing paired-end reads numbered at least 2.5 million. TCRdb independently ran MiXCR on the 5' RACE reads; one entry per CDR3 protein. Of approximately 1.5 million distinct CDR3 sequences in the sample, 35% to 45% were seen once. This sample is part of a study of blood T cells in healthy people across ages. Study observations and caveats: Long-lived and aged donors differed, with more naive CD4+ cells and higher diversity in the long-lived.

In terms of origin and age, donors were healthy Caucasian individuals from Russia aged 6 to 90. The receptor's source is a woman aged 18 to 35 in good health. What was sequenced was blood. The chain links TRBV5-6 to TRBJ1-4; D is ambiguous. CDR3 DNA: TGTGCCAGCAGACTGAGGGTGGGCGACGAAAAACTGTTTTTT. It yields the protein CASRLRVGDEKLFF.